This T cell receptor beta chain was sequenced in a study of blood T cell repertoires in COVID-19 (dated by TCRdb to 2019 to 2021). Looking at the study overall: Samples covering the acute and convalescent phases of COVID-19 were provided by collaborators in the United States, Italy and Spain. The repertoires were released in a freely available public database meant as a resource for research on the immune response to SARS-CoV-2. The prospective study material was composed of cDNA or gDNA derived from T cells, B-cell-depleted T cells, or PBMCs. Subjects who had been exposed to COVID-19, were actively infected with it, or had recovered from it provided the deeply sampled blood TCRbeta repertoires that made up the dataset. Sample metadata almost always included a de-identified subject ID, COVID-19 status, age in years and sex. Where available, HLA class I and class II types were taken from metadata supplied by the sample provider and were not determined by assay-based typing. Samples came from the ongoing ImmuneRACE study (first 160 participants) plus 1,254 subjects from 6 global collaborators. The study at large found these results: The quantity of clinical and demographic metadata differed by source and by participant and was supplied without curation.

In the prospective study, participants were roughly 18 to 100 years old, resided in about 25 geographic areas of the United States, and were enrolled through a virtual design. In the prospective study, cohorts were assigned on the basis of participant-reported clinical history obtained from a screening survey and a study questionnaire. Recovered participants in ImmuneRACE Cohort 3 were defined by two consecutive negative NP/OP PCR tests, clearance by a healthcare professional, or resolution of symptoms. In the prospective study, whole blood, serum and a nasopharyngeal or oropharyngeal swab were collected from each participant by mobile phlebotomists. Prospective study participants could optionally give additional blood draws and questionnaires over a roughly two-month period. Prospective study blood samples were shipped either frozen or at room temperature before DNA extraction. CDR1 and CDR2, per the germline V gene, are SNHLY and FYNNEI. At the junction V is shortened by 5 bases and J by 1 base, with 8 bases in between. The CDR3 has 13 amino acids, counting the end cysteine and phenylalanine. CDR3 DNA is the only sequence kept; it has 39 bases, read in frame from the first base.

A remark on this clone: It lacks a known antigen. No clone much larger than this one lies a single base away; base qualities are absent.

TCRbeta CDR3 regions were amplified from genomic DNA using the immunoSEQ Assay, a bias-controlled multiplex PCR. Per the source publication's procedure: Nucleated cell counts per sample were estimated from amplification of reference gene primers within the assay. To quantify the absolute abundance of each unique TCRbeta CDR3 rearrangement, sequence reads were collapsed and filtered. For each sample, productive Simpson clonality was calculated by taking the square root of Simpson's diversity index across productive rearrangements. Imported from immuneACCESS, the table was reduced by TCRdb to in-frame sequences with V and J called. These copies leave out some clones; in studies compared against another copy, an unresolved V gene accounts for under half, and the cause of the remainder is not known. Clone size and V and J calls were adopted from that table, with D and trimming inferred from the DNA. The sample table contains about 370,000 clones; only one count was recorded for around 87% of them. The top ten hold 1% of the sample.

The source of this sequence is a man aged 18 to 35 who had recovered from COVID-19. The rearrangement joined TRBV2 to TRBJ1-1; there is no confident call for the D gene. Sequenced: PBMCs or T cells enriched from blood (not recorded which). For the CDR3, the sequence is CASSQAQNTEAFF. The bases are TGTGCCAGCAGTCAGGCCCAGAACACTGAAGCTTTCTTT.